The 14 T cell receptor beta chains given below trace back to one sample, sequenced in a study of blood T cell repertoires in COVID-19. Using immunoSEQ multiplex PCR, the repertoire was profiled, and TCRdb retains in-frame clones only, with some absent. The sample includes some 180,000 clones, around 84% of them seen just once. Sequencing input: PBMCs or T cells enriched from blood (not recorded which). The receptors come from a young woman who had been exposed to COVID-19.

The rearrangement uses TRBV7-2 and TRBJ1-5; 9 bases align to TRBD1. Germline V gene sequence: CDR1 SGHTA, CDR2 FQGNSA. V was clipped by 5 bases and J by 0 bases; unmatched bases: 8. The CDR3 consists of 17 residues. The CDR3 nucleotides are TGTGCCAGCAGCCCGGGACAGGGCCCACTTAGCAATCAGCCCCAGCATTTT. The encoded protein is CASSPGQGPLSNQPQHF.

The J gene is TRBJ1-6, the V gene TRBV6-2 or TRBV6-3; D is unresolved. CDR1 is MNHEY, CDR2 SVGEGT, per germline. This CDR3 contains 14 residues. Trimming removed 5 bases from V and 6 bases from J, with 11 bases in between. CDR3 bases: TGTGCCAGCAGTCCCCGCGGCCTTAATTCACCCCTCCACTTT. Protein sequence: CASSPRGLNSPLHF.

The chain joins TRBV6-5 to TRBJ1-2; D perhaps matches TRBD1 (5 bases). This CDR3 has 10 residues. Germline V lookup: CDR1 MNHEY, CDR2 SVGAGI. The CDR3 nucleotides are TGTGGGTCGGGGGTCTATGGCTACACCTTC. It specifies CGSGVYGYTF.

The chain couples TRBV2 to TRBJ1-2; perhaps TRBD1 as D (6 bases). CDR1 and CDR2 (germline): SNHLY, FYNNEI. The length of the CDR3 is 13 residues. Deletions cut 2 bases from V and 8 bases from J, with 12 bases between. The CDR3 DNA sequence: TGTGCCAGCAGTGAAACAGGGTTGGCCGGCTACACCTTC. Translation gives CASSETGLAGYTF. Complete variable domain (other parts from reference TRBV2 and TRBJ1-2): EPEVTQTPSHQVTQMGQEVILRCVPISNHLYFYWYRQILGQKVEFLVSFYNNEISEKSEIFDDQFSVERPDGSNFTLKIRSTKLEDSAMYFCASSETGLAGYTFGSGTRLTVV.

CDR3 residues: CASSLEAASTDTQYF. The CDR3 DNA reads TGCGCCAGCAGCTTGGAAGCGGCTAGCACAGATACGCAGTATTTT. This chain joins TRBV5-1 and TRBJ2-3, with TRBD2 as a possible D gene (5 bases). The CDR3 runs to 15 residues. Germline CDR1 is SGHRS and CDR2 is YFSETQ. V lost 0 bases and J 0 bases, leaving 8 bases between the germline ends.

The rearrangement links TRBV5-4 to TRBJ2-5; a possible D gene is TRBD2 (5 bases). V lost 4 bases and J lost 5, with 15 bases in between. Germline lookup yields CDR1 SGHNT and CDR2 YYREEE (reference sequence). CDR3 size: 14 residues. CDR3 nucleotide sequence: TGTGCCAGCAGCCTATTGCGGGTAGAGGAGACCCAGTACTTC. It encodes CASSLLRVEETQYF.

The rearrangement joins TRBV7-9 to TRBJ1-1; no clear D. The CDR3 is made up of 16 amino acids. The V and J ends lost 1 base and 0 bases respectively, with 12 bases between them. Germline CDR1 and CDR2: SEHNR and FQNEAQ (reference sequence). CDR3 protein: CASSLVGFWVNTEAFF. The CDR3 DNA follows: TGTGCCAGCAGCTTAGTGGGCTTTTGGGTGAACACTGAAGCTTTCTTT.

V gene TRBV10-3 combines with J gene TRBJ2-5; perhaps TRBD1 as D (7 bases). The CDR3 totals 17 residues. Germline CDR1 and CDR2: ENHRY and SYGVKD. V lost 3 bases and J 3 bases, leaving 20 bases between the germline ends. CDR3 in DNA: TGTGCCATCAGTGAATTGGGGAAGGAGGGGGCGAAAGAGACCCAGTACTTC. Encoded protein: CAISELGKEGAKETQYF.

V usage is TRBV5-4 and J usage is TRBJ2-2, with 9 bases matching TRBD2. Germline V gene data show CDR1 as SGHNT and CDR2 as YYREEE (reference sequence). This CDR3 is 17 amino acids long. Trimming took 3 bases from V and 7 from J; bases not matched to a gene: 13. CDR3 amino acids: CASSSSGGGASGGELFF. In DNA form, the CDR3 reads TGTGCCAGCAGCTCCTCTGGCGGGGGGGCCTCAGGCGGGGAGCTGTTTTTT.

The J gene is TRBJ1-4, the V gene TRBV3-1 (or the pseudogene TRBV3-2), with a weak D call TRBD1 (5 bases). V shed 3 bases and J shed 1 base, with 9 bases lying between them. The germline CDR1 and CDR2 sequences are LGHDT and YNNKEL (reference sequence). This CDR3 spans 15 amino acids. CDR3 in amino acids: CASSQGGLTNEKLFF. CDR3 in DNA: TGTGCCAGCAGCCAGGGGGGACTAACTAATGAAAAACTGTTTTTT.

This chain uses TRBV2 with TRBJ1-1; D not certain. The CDR3 has 14 amino acids. Germline assignment: CDR1 SNHLY and CDR2 FYNNEI. V gave up 8 bases and J gave up 0 bases, with 13 bases separating them. CDR3: CASQRLTVNTEAFF. The DNA for the CDR3 is TGTGCCAGCCAGAGGCTGACGGTGAACACTGAAGCTTTCTTT.

The chain joins TRBV7-2 to TRBJ1-2; TRBD1 might be the D (5 bases). CDR3 length equals 17 residues. V dropped 1 base and J dropped 6 bases, with 21 bases sitting between them. Per germline, CDR1 SGHTA and CDR2 FQGNSA. The DNA of the CDR3 is TGTGCCAGCAGCTTAGTGTCAGGGAAGAACCTGGTGGATGGCTACACCTTC. Amino acid sequence: CASSLVSGKNLVDGYTF.

The chain recombines TRBV2 with TRBJ1-6, with a tentative D call TRBD1 (6 bases). Germline V gene lookup returns CDR1 SNHLY and CDR2 FYNNEI. The CDR3 totals 15 residues. Trimming took off 6 bases at V and 7 bases at J, with 16 bases between the two ends. The CDR3 DNA sequence: TGTGCCAGCAGACAGTTGGGGGCCGGGAATTCACCCCTCCACTTT. Protein: CASRQLGAGNSPLHF.

V usage is TRBV3-1 (or the pseudogene TRBV3-2) and J usage is TRBJ1-1; TRBD1 matches at 8 bases. The CDR3 is made up of 16 amino acids. Trimming at V came to 6 bases and at J to 0 bases, leaving 9 bases not matched to a gene. The germline V gene has CDR1 LGHDT and CDR2 YNNKEL (reference sequence). The CDR3 loop is CASRKNQGAVNTEAFF. Written as DNA, the CDR3 is TGTGCCAGCAGAAAAAATCAGGGGGCGGTGAACACTGAAGCTTTCTTT.